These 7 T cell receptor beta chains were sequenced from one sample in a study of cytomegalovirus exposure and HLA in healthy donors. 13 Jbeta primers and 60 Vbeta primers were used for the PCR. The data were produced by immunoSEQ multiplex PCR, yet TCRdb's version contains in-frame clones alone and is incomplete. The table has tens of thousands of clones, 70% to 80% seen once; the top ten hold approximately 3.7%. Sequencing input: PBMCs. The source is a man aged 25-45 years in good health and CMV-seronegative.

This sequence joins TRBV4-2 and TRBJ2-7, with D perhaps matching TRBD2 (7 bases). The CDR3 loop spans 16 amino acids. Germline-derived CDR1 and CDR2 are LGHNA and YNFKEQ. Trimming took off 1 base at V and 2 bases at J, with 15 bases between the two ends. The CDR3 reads CASSQGVGGAPYEQYF. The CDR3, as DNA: TGTGCCAGCAGCCAAGGGGTTGGGGGGGCCCCCTACGAGCAGTACTTC.

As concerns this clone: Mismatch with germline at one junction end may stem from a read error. CDR3: CSSRPDNTNEKLFF. The CDR3 DNA reads TGTTCCAGCAGACCGGACAACACTAATGAAAAACTGTTTTTT. The V gene is TRBV7-9, the J gene TRBJ1-4, with a weak D call TRBD1 (5 bases). The CDR3 spans 14 residues. Germline values: CDR1 SEHNR, CDR2 FQNEAQ (reference sequence).

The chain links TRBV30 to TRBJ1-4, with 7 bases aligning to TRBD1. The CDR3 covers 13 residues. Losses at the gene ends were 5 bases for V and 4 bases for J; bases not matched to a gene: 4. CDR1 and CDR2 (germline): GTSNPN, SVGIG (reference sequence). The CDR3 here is CAWGTEFNEKLFF. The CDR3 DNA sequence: TGTGCCTGGGGGACAGAGTTTAATGAAAAACTGTTTTTT.

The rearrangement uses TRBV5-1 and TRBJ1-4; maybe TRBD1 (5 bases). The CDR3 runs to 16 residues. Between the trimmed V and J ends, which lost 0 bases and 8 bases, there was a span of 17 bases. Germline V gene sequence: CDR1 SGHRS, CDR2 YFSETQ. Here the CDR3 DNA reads TGCGCCAGCAGCTTGGGATTGATTACCCAGGGAGAAAAACTGTTTTTT. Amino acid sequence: CASSLGLITQGEKLFF.

The CDR3 DNA reads as TGTGCCAGCACTGGACTGGTTAATTCACCCCTCCACTTT. Residues: CASTGLVNSPLHF. V is TRBV7-2 and J is TRBJ1-6; D gene uncertain. V was shortened by 7 bases and J by 6 bases, with 10 bases between the two germline ends. CDR1 is SGHTA and CDR2 is FQGNSA in the germline V gene. This CDR3 has 13 residues.

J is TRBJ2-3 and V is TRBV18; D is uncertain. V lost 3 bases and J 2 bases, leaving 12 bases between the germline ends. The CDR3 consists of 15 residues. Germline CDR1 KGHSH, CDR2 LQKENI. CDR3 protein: CASSPSGSNTDTQYF. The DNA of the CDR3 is TGTGCCAGCTCACCTTCGGGTAGCAACACAGATACGCAGTATTTT.

CDR3 DNA sequence: TGTGCCAGCAGTGACGGCCACCTGGGGGGTAATGAGCAGTTCTTC. It is translated as CASSDGHLGGNEQFF. The chain uses TRBV6-4 and TRBJ2-1, with D possibly being TRBD2 (6 bases). Germline V gene data show CDR1 as MRHNA and CDR2 as SNTAGT. The CDR3 sequence is 15 residues long. V was pared by 2 bases and J by 7 bases, with 15 bases between.